The rows below give T cell receptor beta chains drawn from one sample of a study of T-cell memory formation after mild COVID-19. TCRdb re-derived calls from the 5' RACE reads in MiXCR, one entry per CDR3 protein. The data show 220,000 or so distinct CDR3 sequences, 9% to 10% seen once. The specimen was PBMCs or a T cell subset sorted from them (not recorded which). Every receptor here comes from a man between 18 and 29 years old who had mild COVID-19 (a few samples of this study predate the infection). Cell type and time point are not known. CDR3s include the opening cysteine and the closing phenylalanine or tryptophan. The order of the fields is clone size, J gene, D gene, V gene, CDR3 protein, CDR3 DNA. A D gene is named only where the DNA matches it firmly. Size tells how often a clone was seen (once, few, many) or the class of an expanded clone, and some rows leave it out.

>.|TRBJ2-5|.|TRBV20-1
CSARDRTRDAETQYF
TGCAGTGCTAGAGATCGGACCCGGGACGCGGAGACCCAGTACTTC
>few|TRBJ2-7|.|TRBV20-1
CSARRGTYSEQYF
TGCAGTGCACGAAGGGGGACATATTCCGAGCAGTACTTC
>many|TRBJ1-4|.|TRBV2
CASSDTTTTNEKLFF
TGTGCCAGCAGTGACACTACAACAACTAATGAAAAACTGTTTTTT
>many|TRBJ1-5|.|TRBV7-2
CASSSDYNQPQHF
TGTGCCAGCAGCTCGGACTACAATCAGCCCCAGCATTTT
>.|TRBJ1-1|.|TRBV12-3/TRBV12-4
CASSPPGHMNTEAFF
TGTGCCAGCAGTCCCCCGGGACACATGAACACTGAAGCTTTCTTT
>.|TRBJ1-1|.|TRBV7-8
CASSLDQNTEAFF
TGTGCCAGCAGCTTAGACCAGAACACTGAAGCTTTCTTT
>.|TRBJ2-7|TRBD1|TRBV9
CASSVAPGQGYEQYF
TGTGCCAGCAGCGTCGCACCGGGACAGGGCTACGAGCAGTACTTC
>many|TRBJ1-4|.|TRBV20-1
CSASLARENEKLFF
TGCAGTGCTAGTTTGGCCCGGGAGAATGAAAAACTGTTTTTT
>.|TRBJ2-3|TRBD2|TRBV5-1
CASSTSTGAGGDTQYF
TGCGCCAGCAGCACGTCCACGGGGGCGGGGGGAGATACGCAGTATTTT
>.|TRBJ2-5|.|TRBV5-1
CASSLFKAQETQYF
TGCGCCAGCAGCTTATTCAAGGCCCAAGAGACCCAGTACTTC
>few|TRBJ1-1|.|TRBV11-1
CASSSQGIRTEAFF
TGTGCCAGCAGCTCCCAGGGGATCCGCACTGAAGCTTTCTTT